This TCR beta chain was observed in a study of Ad26.COV2.S vaccination and SARS-CoV-2 variants. The overall study: A COV1001 Ad26.COV2.S trial-arm participant provided the sample.

As concerns this clone: As yet, its antigen is unknown.

General study points: The TCR breadth and depth analyses may have understated or missed part of the total T cell responses.

As for treatment: over 15 received Ad26.COV2.S at low or high dose, single or two shots; five or six received placebo; per-sample allocation not given. Samples analyzed were those drawn on day 63 after the first vaccine or placebo injection. CDR3 length equals 13 residues. V was shortened by 6 bases and J by 5 bases, with 13 bases between the two germline ends. Sequenced by immunoSEQ multiplex PCR; TCRdb stores in-frame clones only, minus some. The data show about 680,000 clones, with around 90% seen just once and around 1.5% held by the top ten. This rearrangement joins TRBV12-3 or TRBV12-4 to TRBJ1-2; D remains ambiguous. The sequence came from a person between 18 and 65 years old who received the Ad26.COV2.S COVID-19 vaccine or a placebo. The sample here was peripheral blood, taken in a trial of Ad26.COV2.S vaccine versus placebo. The CDR3 bases are TGTGCCAGCAGCCCCGGGTCGCCTTATGGCTACACCTTC. It codes for CASSPGSPYGYTF.